This T cell receptor (beta chain) was identified during a study of blood T cell repertoires in COVID-19. Turning to the study itself: The samples span acute and convalescent COVID-19 from the United States, Italy and Spain. T cells, B-cell-depleted T cells, or PBMCs supplied cDNA or gDNA.

The CDR3 totals 15 residues. V was trimmed by 4 bases and J by 8 bases, leaving 15 bases between them. Germline V gene data show CDR1 as LNHDA and CDR2 as SQIVND (reference sequence). The authors' processing: Using reference gene primer amplification, nucleated cell counts were estimated. Clones were sequenced by immunoSEQ multiplex PCR, and TCRdb holds only the in-frame ones, with some missing. The V and J calls and the clone size are those of that table, but D and trimming were determined from the DNA. The table lists 350,000 or so clones, around 91% of them singletons. The TCR was taken from a man aged 18 to 29 with active or convalescent COVID-19. The rearrangement links TRBV19 to TRBJ1-6, with D perhaps TRBD1 (6 bases). The sample comprised peripheral blood. CDR3 region: CASSRPGVHDSPLHF. In nucleotides, the CDR3 is TGTGCCAGTAGTAGACCAGGGGTACATGATTCACCCCTCCACTTT. The full variable domain, with the rest looked up from reference TRBV19 and TRBJ1-6, is DGGITQSPKYLFRKEGQNVTLSCEQNLNHDAMYWYRQDPGQGLRLIYYSQIVNDFQKGDIAEGYSVSREKKESFPLTVTSAQKNPTAFYLCASSRPGVHDSPLHFGNGTRLTVT.